This T cell receptor (beta chain) was captured by sequencing in a study of blood T cell repertoires in COVID-19. This clone was observed a handful of times. The V gene lost 4 bases and the J gene lost 3 bases, with 16 bases spanning the gap. Looked up from germline, CDR1 is SGHKS and CDR2 is YYEKEE (reference sequence). This CDR3 spans 15 amino acids. Assay used: immunoSEQ multiplex PCR; TCRdb lists only in-frame clones, some missing. Found here are over 200,000 clones, roughly 80% of them singletons; the top ten hold about 5%. Sequenced material: peripheral blood. This chain uses TRBV5-5 with TRBJ1-2, with D perhaps matching TRBD1 (5 bases). This receptor was obtained from a human donor in a cohort sampled during active COVID-19. CDR3 sequence: CASSAGLLADYGYTF. The CDR3 DNA follows: TGTGCCAGCAGCGCGGGACTTCTAGCGGACTATGGCTACACCTTC.